The source of this T cell receptor beta chain is a study of cytomegalovirus exposure and HLA in healthy donors. Across the whole study: In a later analysis, it was reported that the 110 or so validation repertoires had been produced on the same platform as the 550 to 850 repertoires belonging to the first cohort. Study results and caveats: The study designated 150 or so TCR beta chains cytomegalovirus-associated. Testing in vitro showed a few CMV-associated chains specific for CMV antigens. Reports showed the classifier diagnosing cytomegalovirus status with high specificity and sensitivity.

In regard to this clone: Antigen specificity is unknown.

TCRdb keeps only in-frame clones here, not all; method: immunoSEQ multiplex PCR. This sample carries roughly 310,000 clones, roughly 90% of them seen once, and the ten largest clones take 0.9% to 1%. CDR3 length: 17 amino acids. Germline CDR1 is SGDLS and CDR2 is YYNGEE. The junction had 8 bases not matched to a gene; V was cut back by 2 bases and J by 0 bases. This receptor was taken from a man between 25 and 39 years old in good health and CMV-seronegative. V usage is TRBV9 and J usage is TRBJ2-3; 8 bases agree with TRBD1. Input material: PBMCs. The CDR3 protein is CASSVLAGGASTDTQYF. For the CDR3, the DNA is TGTGCCAGCAGCGTGTTGGCAGGGGGCGCGAGCACAGATACGCAGTATTTT.